These 4 T cell receptor beta chains came from one sample sequenced in a study of cytomegalovirus exposure and HLA in healthy donors. TCRdb's table, derived via immunoSEQ multiplex PCR, lists solely in-frame clones and lacks some. The table lists 190,000 or so clones, roughly 84% of them singletons. The specimen sequenced was PBMCs. The source of these receptors is a woman aged 18-29 years in good health and CMV-seropositive.

The chain has TRBV4-2 and TRBJ1-5; 8 bases match TRBD1. This CDR3 spans 16 amino acids. V shed 4 bases and J 10 bases; nucleotides not matched to a gene: 15. Germline CDR1 is LGHNA and CDR2 is YNFKEQ. CDR3 DNA sequence: TGTGCCAGCAGCCCCGGGACAGGAGGGGGTGTGGGTCCCCAGCATTTT. Its protein product is CASSPGTGGGVGPQHF.

The J gene is TRBJ2-7, the V gene TRBV27; a possible D gene is TRBD2 (5 bases). CDR1 and CDR2 from the germline V gene are MNHEY and SMNVEV (reference sequence). V dropped 3 bases and J dropped 2 bases, with 17 bases sitting between them. This CDR3 has 16 residues. The CDR3 DNA sequence: TGTGCCAGCAGTTTTAAGGAGGCATGGCCCCCCTACGAGCAGTACTTC. Encoded protein: CASSFKEAWPPYEQYF.

This clone is a singleton in its sample. The V call is TRBV6-1, the J call TRBJ1-5; the match to TRBD1 covers 7 bases. Germline V gene data show CDR1 as MNHNS and CDR2 as SASEGT. V shed 7 bases and J 2 bases; nucleotides not matched to a gene: 5. The CDR3 length is 14 residues. The chain's CDR3 is CASTTGAGNQPQHF. The CDR3 DNA sequence: TGTGCCAGCACTACAGGGGCGGGCAATCAGCCCCAGCATTTT.

The J gene is TRBJ2-3, the V gene TRBV7-6; 10 bases are shared with TRBD2. The CDR3 has 16 amino acids. Trimming removed 2 bases from V and 3 bases from J; junction bases left unmatched: 5. Germline V CDR1 and CDR2: SGHVS, FNYEAQ. CDR3: CASSLSSSGRTDTQYF. CDR3 DNA: TGTGCCAGCAGCTTATCGTCTAGCGGGAGAACAGATACGCAGTATTTT.